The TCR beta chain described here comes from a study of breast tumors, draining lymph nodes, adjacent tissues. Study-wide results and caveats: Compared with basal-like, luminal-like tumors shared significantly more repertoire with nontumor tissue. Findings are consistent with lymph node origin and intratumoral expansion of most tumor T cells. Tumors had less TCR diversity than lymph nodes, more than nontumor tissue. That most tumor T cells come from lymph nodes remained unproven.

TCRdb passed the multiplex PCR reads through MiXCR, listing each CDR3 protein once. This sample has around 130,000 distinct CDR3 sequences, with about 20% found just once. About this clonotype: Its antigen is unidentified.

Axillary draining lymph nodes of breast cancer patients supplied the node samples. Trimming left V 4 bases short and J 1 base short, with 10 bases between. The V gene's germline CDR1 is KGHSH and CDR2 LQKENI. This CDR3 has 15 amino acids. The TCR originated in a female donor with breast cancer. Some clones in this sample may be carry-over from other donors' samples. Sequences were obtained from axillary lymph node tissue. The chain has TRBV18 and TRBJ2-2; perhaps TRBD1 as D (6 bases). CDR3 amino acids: CASSLQQGNTGELFF. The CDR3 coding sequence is TGTGCCAGCTCACTCCAACAGGGGAACACCGGGGAGCTGTTTTTT.